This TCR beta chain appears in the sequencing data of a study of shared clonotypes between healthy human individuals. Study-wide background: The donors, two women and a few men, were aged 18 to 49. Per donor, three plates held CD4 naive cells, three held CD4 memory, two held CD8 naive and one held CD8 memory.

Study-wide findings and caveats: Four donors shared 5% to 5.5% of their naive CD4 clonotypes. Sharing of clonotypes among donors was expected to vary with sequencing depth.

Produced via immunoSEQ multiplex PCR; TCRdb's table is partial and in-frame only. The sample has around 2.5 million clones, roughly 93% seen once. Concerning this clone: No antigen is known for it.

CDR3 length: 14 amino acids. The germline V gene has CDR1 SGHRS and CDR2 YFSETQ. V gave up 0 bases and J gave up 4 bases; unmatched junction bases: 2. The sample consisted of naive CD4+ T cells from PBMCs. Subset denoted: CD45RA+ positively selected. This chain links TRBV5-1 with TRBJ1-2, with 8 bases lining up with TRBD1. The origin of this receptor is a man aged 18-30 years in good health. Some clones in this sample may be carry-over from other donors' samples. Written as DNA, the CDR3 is TGCGCCAGCAGCTTGGAGACAGGGGCCTATGGCTACACCTTC. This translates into CASSLETGAYGYTF.